This record concerns one T cell receptor beta chain sequence. The antigen remains unidentified. The data were produced by immunoSEQ multiplex PCR, yet TCRdb's version contains in-frame clones alone and is incomplete. The sample has about 300,000 clones, 60% to 80% seen once. J was trimmed by 1 base and V by 4 bases; bases with no gene match: 8. Germline CDR1 and CDR2: LNHNV and YYDKDF (reference sequence). There are 18 residues in the CDR3. These data are taken from a study of cytotoxic CD8 clonotypes in ibrutinib-treated CLL. Broader study findings: Having risen at ibrutinib response, clonality had fallen back toward baseline by progression. Different sampling times were used for sustained-remission and progressing patients. Clonality measured at baseline exceeded age-matched healthy donors, tracking circulating CD8+ T-cell counts. Public clonotypes were rare and shrank or held steady on treatment.

Material: PBMCs, obtained at disease progression, from a patient treated with ibrutinib. The source of this sequence is a human donor with chronic lymphocytic leukemia. The chain couples TRBV15 to TRBJ2-4; 12 bases match TRBD2. CDR3 region: CATSKLAGGLLAKNIQYF. CDR3 DNA: TGTGCCACCAGCAAACTAGCGGGAGGTCTTTTGGCCAAAAACATTCAGTACTTC. Full variable domain (missing parts from reference TRBV15 and TRBJ2-4): DAMVIQNPRYQVTQFGKPVTLSCSQTLNHNVMYWYQQKSSQAPKLLFHYYDKDFNNEADTPDNFQSRRPNTSFCFLDIRSPGLGDTAMYLCATSKLAGGLLAKNIQYFGAGTRLSVL.